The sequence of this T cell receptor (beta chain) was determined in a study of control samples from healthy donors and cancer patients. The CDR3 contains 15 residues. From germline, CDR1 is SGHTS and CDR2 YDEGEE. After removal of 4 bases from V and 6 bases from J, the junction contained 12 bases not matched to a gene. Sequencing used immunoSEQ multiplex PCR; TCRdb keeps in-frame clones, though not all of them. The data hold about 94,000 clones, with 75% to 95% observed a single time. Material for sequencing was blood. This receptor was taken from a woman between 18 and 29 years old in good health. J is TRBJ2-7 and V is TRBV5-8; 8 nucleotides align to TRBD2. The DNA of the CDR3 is TGTGCCAGCAGCCCGCCGCGGGGGGAGACCGTCGAGCAGTACTTC. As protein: CASSPPRGETVEQYF.